This T cell receptor beta chain stems from a study of early T cells in non-severe SARS-CoV-2 infection. Study-level findings and limits: The matching step, a VDJdb search, favored anti-spike CD8 responses and missed private and CD4 specificities.

Unique molecular identifiers tagged individual cDNA molecules. TCRdb reanalysed the 5' RACE reads using MiXCR and keeps one entry per CDR3 protein. The sample contains under 65,000 distinct CDR3 sequences, roughly an eighth of which appear only once. A note on this clonotype: Its specificity is unknown.

V was shortened by 6 bases and J by 3 bases, with 8 bases between the two germline ends. The length of the CDR3 is 12 residues. Germline V gene data show CDR1 as WNHNN and CDR2 as SYGVQD (reference sequence). The sequence was collected from an adult who was a healthcare worker with PCR-confirmed SARS-CoV-2 infection or an uninfected control (not recorded which). The chain recombines TRBV10-1 with TRBJ1-2; D not resolved. The sample was whole blood. CDR3 in DNA: TGCGCCAGCAGCTCCAACGACTATGGCTACACCTTC. It encodes CASSSNDYGYTF.